The T cell receptor (beta chain) described here comes from a study of blood T cell repertoires in COVID-19. Using immunoSEQ multiplex PCR, the repertoire was profiled, and TCRdb retains in-frame clones only, with some absent. Of around 62,000 clones in the sample, roughly 85% were seen once. Patients from Seattle were sampled longitudinally, starting during active infection. The CDR3 sequence is 16 residues long. CDR1 is SGHRS and CDR2 is YFSETQ in the germline V gene. V lost 0 bases and J 3 bases, leaving 16 bases between the germline ends. The source material was peripheral blood. The clonotype was recovered from a woman in her sixties or seventies with COVID-19, enrolled during active disease. V usage is TRBV5-1 and J usage is TRBJ2-7; no reliable D call. CDR3 protein: CASSLEGTIGDYEQYF. In nucleotides, the CDR3 is TGCGCCAGCAGCTTGGAAGGCACCATCGGAGACTACGAGCAGTACTTC.